The clone carrying this T cell receptor beta chain appeared a single time. As yet, its antigen is unknown. This sample was included in a study of post-analysis software for immune sequencing data. Whole-study context: The cohort encompassed relapsing-remitting, secondary progressive and progressive-relapsing multiple sclerosis disease courses. Study-wide results and limits: Comparison with controls showed significantly lower normalized Chao1 diversity in multiple sclerosis patients. A few TRBV segments occurring more often in patients than controls included TRBV5-6, TRBV5-1 and TRBV20-1.

The CDR3 is made up of 13 amino acids. Germline V gives CDR1 DFQATT, CDR2 SNEGSKA (reference sequence). V lost 0 bases and J lost 12, with 15 bases in between. Sequencing libraries made from TCR beta cDNA carried unique molecular identifiers. One entry per CDR3 protein, called by TCRdb with MiXCR from the PCR reads. Of approximately 770,000 distinct CDR3 sequences detected, 46% appear once; the ten largest clones hold roughly 4.9%. The sequenced sample was blood. The TCR originated in a girl under 18 with multiple sclerosis. The chain joins TRBV20-1 to TRBJ2-1; D call uncertain. The CDR3 sequence: CSARESLIMGQFF. CDR3 coding DNA: TGCAGTGCTAGAGAGTCCCTTATAATGGGGCAGTTCTTC.